This T cell receptor beta chain emerged from a study of blood T cells in healthy people across ages. The CDR3 covers 13 residues. Germline lookup yields CDR1 DFQATT and CDR2 SNEGSKA (reference sequence). V was trimmed by 0 bases and J by 7 bases, leaving 13 bases between them. Remarks on this clonotype: Antigen specificity is unknown.

Total RNA was extracted at no less than 5.5 micrograms per sample. Broader study findings: While age rose, TCR beta diversity per million T cells dropped in a roughly linear way. Higher diversity and more naive CD4+ cells were features of long-lived donors, compared to aged donors.

Alongside a J-beta primer mix, a sample-barcoded 5' primer served in a second PCR lasting roughly 6 to 12 cycles. The template-switch adaptor, which had 12 random nucleotides, put a tag on each cDNA molecule. TCRdb recomputed calls from the 5' RACE reads with MiXCR, one row per CDR3 protein. The sample records around 280,000 distinct CDR3 sequences, roughly a quarter being singletons. The sequenced sample was blood. The clonotype originates from a woman aged 65 to 85 in good health. The rearrangement uses TRBV20-1 and TRBJ2-7, with D possibly being TRBD1 (5 bases). The CDR3 protein is CSARDRRAGEQYF. The CDR3 DNA sequence: TGCAGTGCTAGAGATCGCAGGGCTGGGGAGCAGTACTTC.